The text below deals with one T cell receptor (beta chain). As yet, its antigen is unknown. This record comes from a study of long-term antiretroviral therapy in people with HIV. Study-level findings and limits: Repertoires in HIV (unlike those of controls) had narrower CDR3 length ranges. An increase in diversity followed ART, yet levels stayed below transplant donor controls. Samples were collected from about 2003 to 2018 under possibly less effective ART regimens.

Prior to DNA extraction, the samples held roughly 1-10 million cryopreserved PBMC. V lost 4 bases and J lost 3, with 7 bases in between. The length of the CDR3 is 13 residues. Germline CDR1 LNHDA, CDR2 SQIVND (reference sequence). A v3.0 immunoSEQ assay was performed at survey level. Generated by immunoSEQ multiplex PCR, the TCRdb table keeps only in-frame clones and is missing some. The repertoire holds over 25,000 clones, with approximately 83% as singletons. Sample: unsorted PBMCs, taken around 2.8 years after starting antiretroviral therapy. This receptor was taken from a man between 25 and 39 years old with HIV. V and J are TRBV19 and TRBJ1-5; D perhaps matches TRBD1 (5 bases). The CDR3 loop is CASSTGSNQPQHF. CDR3 DNA: TGTGCCAGTAGTACAGGGTCCAATCAGCCCCAGCATTTT.